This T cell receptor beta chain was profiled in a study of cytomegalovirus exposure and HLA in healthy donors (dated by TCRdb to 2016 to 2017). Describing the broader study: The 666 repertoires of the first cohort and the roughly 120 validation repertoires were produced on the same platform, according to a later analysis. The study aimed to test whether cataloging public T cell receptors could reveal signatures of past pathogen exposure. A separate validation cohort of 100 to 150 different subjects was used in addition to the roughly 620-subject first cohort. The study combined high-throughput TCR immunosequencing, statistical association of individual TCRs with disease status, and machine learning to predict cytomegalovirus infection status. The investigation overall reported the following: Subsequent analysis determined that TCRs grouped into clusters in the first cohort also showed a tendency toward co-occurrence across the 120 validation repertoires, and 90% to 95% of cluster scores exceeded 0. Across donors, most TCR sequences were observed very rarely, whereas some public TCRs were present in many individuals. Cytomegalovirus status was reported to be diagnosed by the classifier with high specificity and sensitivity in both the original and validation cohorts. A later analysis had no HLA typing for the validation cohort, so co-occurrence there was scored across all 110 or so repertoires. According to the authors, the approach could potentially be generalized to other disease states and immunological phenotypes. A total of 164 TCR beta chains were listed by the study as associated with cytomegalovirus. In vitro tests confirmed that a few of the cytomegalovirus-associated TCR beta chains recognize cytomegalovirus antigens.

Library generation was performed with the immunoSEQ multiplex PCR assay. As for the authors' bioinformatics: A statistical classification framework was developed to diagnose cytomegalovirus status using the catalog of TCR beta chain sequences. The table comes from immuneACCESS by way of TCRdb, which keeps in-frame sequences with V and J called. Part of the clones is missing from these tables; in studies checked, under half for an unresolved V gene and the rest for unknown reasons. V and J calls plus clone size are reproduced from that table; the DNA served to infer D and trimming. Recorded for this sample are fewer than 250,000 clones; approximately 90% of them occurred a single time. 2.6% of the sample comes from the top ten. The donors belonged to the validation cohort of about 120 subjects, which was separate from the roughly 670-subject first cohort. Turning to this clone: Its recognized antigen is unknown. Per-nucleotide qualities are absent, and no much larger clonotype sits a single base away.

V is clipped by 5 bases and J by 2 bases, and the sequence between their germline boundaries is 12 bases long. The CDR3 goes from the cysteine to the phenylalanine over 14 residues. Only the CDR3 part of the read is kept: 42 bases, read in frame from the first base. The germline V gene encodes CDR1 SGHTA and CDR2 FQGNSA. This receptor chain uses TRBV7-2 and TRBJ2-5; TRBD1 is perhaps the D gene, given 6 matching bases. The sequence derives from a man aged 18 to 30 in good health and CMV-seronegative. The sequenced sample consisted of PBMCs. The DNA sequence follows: TGTGCCAGCAGCCGTCTCGGACAGCAAGAGACCCAGTACTTC. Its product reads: CASSRLGQQETQYF. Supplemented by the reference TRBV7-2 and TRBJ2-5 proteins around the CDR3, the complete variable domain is GAGVSQSPSNKVTEKGKDVELRCDPISGHTALYWYRQSLGQGLEFLIYFQGNSAPDKSGLPSDRFSAERTGGSVSTLTIQRTQQEDSAVYLCASSRLGQQETQYFGPGTRLLVL.